The T cell receptor (beta chain) described here comes from a study of T cell repertoires in aging, cancer and after chemotherapy. TRB rearrangements spanning V, D and J were amplified using mixed TRB-A/B primers. Each CDR3 protein is one row after TCRdb ran MiXCR on the multiplex PCR reads. The profile shows about 13,000 distinct CDR3 sequences, less than 40% of them singletons. Study results and limitations: Untreated cancer patients had significantly lower blood TCR diversity than age-matched healthy donors. These repertoire data do not allow conclusions about immunological memory after chemotherapy. In healthy donors, age-related TCR diversity loss mainly reflected lost richness. Rebound thymic output was suggested by rising median generation probability during chemotherapy in each cancer cohort.

V lost 0 bases to trimming and J lost 4 bases, with 14 bases between them. The CDR3 runs 16 residues. CDR1 and CDR2 (germline): SGHNT, YYREEE (reference sequence). Peripheral blood genomic DNA, not sorted cells or RNA, was the template. This clonotype was detected only a few times. As yet, its antigen is unknown. The chain employs TRBV5-4 and TRBJ2-1; the D gene is possibly TRBD1 (5 bases). The sample consisted of blood. The TCR originated in a human donor in good health. The donor label of this sample is uncertain. The CDR3: CASSLVVRAGYNEQFF. The DNA for the CDR3 is TGTGCCAGCAGCTTGGTGGTCAGGGCCGGATACAATGAGCAGTTCTTC.